The 20 T cell receptor beta chains given below trace back to one sample, sequenced in a study of blood T cell dynamics during melanoma immunotherapy. This table comes from immunoSEQ multiplex PCR, and its TCRdb copy is limited to in-frame clones, with some not included. The sample lists about 11,000 clones, 88% seen once, with roughly 6% in the top ten. Documented time point: week 3, after first cycle of checkpoint inhibitor. The material was blood, obtained from a patient treated with checkpoint blockade. Receptors were obtained from a human donor with melanoma.

The chain employs TRBV6-1 and TRBJ1-1, with D perhaps TRBD1 (5 bases). V lost 7 bases and J lost 3, with 12 bases in between. Germline CDR1 and CDR2: MNHNS and SASEGT. The CDR3 is 13 residues long. The CDR3 sequence is CASTGVADTEAFF. The CDR3 bases are TGTGCCAGCACGGGGGTCGCGGACACTGAAGCTTTCTTT.

In DNA form, the CDR3 reads TGCAGCGCTGACAGGGGGCATCGCACTGAAGCTTTCTTT. Translation: CSADRGHRTEAFF. This chain connects TRBV29-1 to TRBJ1-1; TRBD1 matches 10 bases. Germline V gene sequence: CDR1 SQVTM, CDR2 ANQGSEA. Trimming cost V 7 bases and J 4 bases; bases outside gene matches: 6. The CDR3 runs to 13 residues.

This chain links TRBV18 with TRBJ1-5; D not certain. CDR1 KGHSH and CDR2 LQKENI come from the germline V gene. With 3 bases removed from V and 0 bases from J, the gap between germline ends came to 12 bases. The CDR3 spans 16 residues. CDR3 loop: CASSPNSPNSNQPQHF. In DNA, the CDR3 is TGTGCCAGCTCACCGAACAGCCCTAATAGCAATCAGCCCCAGCATTTT.

V and J are TRBV30 and TRBJ1-3; TRBD1 aligns across 7 bases. The CDR3 is 11 residues long. CDR1 and CDR2 from the germline V gene are GTSNPN and SVGIG (reference sequence). V shed 8 bases, J shed 5 bases, and the junction held 3 bases outside the gene matches. The CDR3 is CAAGQRNTIYF. CDR3 DNA: TGTGCCGCGGGACAGAGAAACACCATATATTTT.

This clone showed up just a few times. The chain joins TRBV2 to TRBJ1-2; the D is unclear. This CDR3 comprises 14 residues. CDR1 and CDR2 (germline): SNHLY, FYNNEI. Trimming removed 4 bases from V and 0 bases from J, with 9 bases in between. The CDR3 region is CASSVVTTNYGYTF. The CDR3 nucleotides read TGTGCCAGCAGTGTAGTTACTACTAACTATGGCTACACCTTC.

The V gene is TRBV6-1, the J gene TRBJ1-1, with 7 bases aligning to TRBD1. The V segment lost 0 bases and the J segment 4 bases; nucleotides outside the gene matches: 11. The V gene's germline CDR1 is MNHNS and CDR2 SASEGT. The CDR3 is 17 residues long. CDR3 bases: TGTGCCAGCAGTGAAGCGATGTGGGAGGGGGCAGGCACTGAAGCTTTCTTT. Protein product: CASSEAMWEGAGTEAFF.

The chain uses TRBV6-6 and TRBJ1-6; D gene uncertain. This CDR3 is built from 14 residues. V dropped 2 bases and J dropped 7 bases, with 9 bases sitting between them. Germline V gives CDR1 MNHNY, CDR2 SVGAGI (reference sequence). The CDR3 region is CASSYEGLNSPLHF. CDR3 nucleotide sequence: TGTGCCAGCAGTTACGAGGGATTGAATTCACCCCTCCACTTT.

This chain uses TRBV5-5 with TRBJ1-4, with no clear D. Germline lookup yields CDR1 SGHKS and CDR2 YYEKEE (reference sequence). CDR3 length: 15 amino acids. V was pared by 1 base and J by 4 bases, with 11 bases between. The CDR3 sequence is CASSLMGSDNEKLFF. In DNA form, the CDR3 reads TGTGCCAGCAGCTTGATGGGAAGTGATAATGAAAAACTGTTTTTT.

J is TRBJ2-1 and V is TRBV4-2; no reliable D call. Germline V gives CDR1 LGHNA, CDR2 YNFKEQ. V was shortened by 0 bases and J by 4 bases, with 7 bases between the two germline ends. CDR3 size: 14 residues. The CDR3 DNA reads as TGTGCCAGCAGCCAAGACCAGATTTACAATGAGCAGTTCTTC. Amino acids: CASSQDQIYNEQFF.

The chain carries TRBV7-9 and TRBJ1-2; D is uncertain. This CDR3 is 13 amino acids long. Trimming stripped 1 base from V and 4 bases from J, with 7 bases between. Germline values: CDR1 SEHNR, CDR2 FQNEAQ (reference sequence). Written as DNA, the CDR3 is TGTGCCAGCAGCTTAGGCAGCTCCTATGGCTACACCTTC. It translates to CASSLGSSYGYTF.

V and J are TRBV11-2 and TRBJ1-1; TRBD1 aligns across 9 bases. Per germline, CDR1 SGHAT and CDR2 FQNNGV. After removal of 3 bases from V and 5 bases from J, the junction contained 1 base not matched to a gene. The CDR3 sequence is 13 residues long. CDR3 loop: CASSLGTGTEAFF. The CDR3 DNA is TGTGCCAGCAGCTTGGGGACAGGGACTGAAGCTTTCTTT.

On this clone: Other DNA sequences of this sample code for an identical CDR3. The rearrangement joins TRBV5-4 to TRBJ1-1, with D perhaps TRBD1 (6 bases). Germline loops: CDR1 SGHNT, CDR2 YYREEE (reference sequence). The CDR3 is made up of 14 amino acids. The V end was cut by 0 bases, the J end by 4 bases, with 10 bases between. The chain's CDR3 is CASSLGGLVTEAFF. The DNA for the CDR3 is TGTGCCAGCAGCTTGGGGGGGCTTGTCACTGAAGCTTTCTTT. The whole variable domain, filled in from reference TRBV5-4 and TRBJ1-1, reads ETGVTQSPTHLIKTRGQQVTLRCSSQSGHNTVSWYQQALGQGPQFIFQYYREEENGRGNFPPRFSGLQFPNYSSELNVNALELDDSALYLCASSLGGLVTEAFFGQGTRLTVV.

The gene calls are TRBV30 and TRBJ1-4, with 9 bases identical to TRBD1. The CDR3 length is 12 residues. The junction had 6 bases not matched to a gene; V was cut back by 8 bases and J by 8 bases. The germline V gene encodes CDR1 GTSNPN and CDR2 SVGIG (reference sequence). The CDR3 region is CAMDRGGEKLFF. CDR3 in DNA: TGTGCCATGGACAGGGGAGGGGAAAAACTGTTTTTT. The full variable domain, its missing parts supplied by reference TRBV30 and TRBJ1-4, is SQTIHQWPATLVQPVGSPLSLECTVEGTSNPNLYWYRQAAGRGLQLLFYSVGIGQISSEVPQNLSASRPQDRQFILSSKKLLLSDSGFYLCAMDRGGEKLFFGSGTQLSVL.

V gene TRBV7-2 combines with J gene TRBJ2-1; 7 bases map to TRBD1. This CDR3 has 13 amino acids. Germline trimming cut 6 bases from V and 7 bases from J; bases unmatched to any gene: 6. Per the germline V gene, CDR1 is SGHTA and CDR2 is FQGNSA. CDR3 sequence reads: CASRLDRVNEQFF. The CDR3 DNA follows: TGTGCCAGCAGACTCGACAGGGTAAATGAGCAGTTCTTC.

This sequence joins TRBV6-6 and TRBJ1-5, with a tentative D call TRBD1 (5 bases). CDR3 length: 14 amino acids. Germline V gene sequence: CDR1 MNHNY, CDR2 SVGAGI (reference sequence). With 6 bases removed from V and 6 bases from J, the gap between germline ends came to 15 bases. The CDR3 nucleotides are TGTGCCAGCAGACCCGGGACCGATGGTCAGCCCCAGCATTTT. This codes for CASRPGTDGQPQHF.

The CDR3 DNA follows: TGTGCCAGCAGCTTTCCCACGGGAGTTGGTATGAAGACCCAGTACTTC. As protein: CASSFPTGVGMKTQYF. This rearrangement joins TRBV5-4 to TRBJ2-5; TRBD2 might be the D (6 bases). The CDR3 is made up of 16 amino acids. Germline lookup yields CDR1 SGHNT and CDR2 YYREEE (reference sequence). Trimming left V 2 bases short and J 6 bases short, with 20 bases between.

The rearrangement links TRBV5-1 to TRBJ1-1; 9 positions agree with TRBD1. The J segment lost 5 bases and the V segment lost 0 bases, leaving 8 bases of the junction unmatched. This CDR3 has 16 amino acids. Germline loops: CDR1 SGHRS, CDR2 YFSETQ. The CDR3 nucleotides are TGCGCCAGCAGCTTGGACATAACAGGGGGCCCGACTGAAGCTTTCTTT. It yields the protein CASSLDITGGPTEAFF.

The chain joins TRBV5-1 to TRBJ1-2; possible D gene TRBD1, 6 bases. CDR1 is SGHRS and CDR2 is YFSETQ in the germline V gene. With 2 bases removed from V and 8 bases from J, the gap between germline ends came to 13 bases. The CDR3 is made up of 13 amino acids. The CDR3 bases are TGCGCCAGCAGCTTTCAGGGGTGGTCGGGCTACACCTTC. Translating it yields CASSFQGWSGYTF. The whole variable domain, remainder taken from reference TRBV5-1 and TRBJ1-2, is KAGVTQTPRYLIKTRGQQVTLSCSPISGHRSVSWYQQTPGQGLQFLFEYFSETQRNKGNFPGRFSGRQFSNSRSEMNVSTLELGDSALYLCASSFQGWSGYTFGSGTRLTVV.

The V and J genes are TRBV5-4 and TRBJ2-5, with 10 bases matching TRBD2. This CDR3 comprises 14 residues. CDR1 is SGHNT and CDR2 is YYREEE in the germline V gene (reference sequence). The V and J ends lost 5 bases and 2 bases, in that order; junction bases with no gene match: 3. The CDR3 loop reads CASRASGGQETQYF. CDR3 DNA sequence: TGTGCCAGCAGGGCTAGCGGGGGACAAGAGACCCAGTACTTC.

The chain uses TRBV9 and TRBJ1-6; D gene unclear. V was cut by 3 bases and J by 5 bases, with 15 bases left in between. Germline V gene data show CDR1 as SGDLS and CDR2 as YYNGEE. This CDR3 is 16 amino acids long. This CDR3 reads CASSEGVMLDNSPLHF. The DNA for the CDR3 is TGTGCCAGCAGCGAAGGAGTTATGCTAGATAATTCACCCCTCCACTTT.